The 13 T cell receptor beta chains below come from one sample, sequenced in a study of blood T cell repertoires in COVID-19. Profiling relied on immunoSEQ multiplex PCR, and the TCRdb table lists in-frame clones only, not all of them. Of roughly 50,000 clones in the sample, more than 75% were seen once. The sample comprised peripheral blood. All receptors derive from a man in his 70s with acute or convalescent COVID-19.

This sequence joins TRBV6-5 and TRBJ2-7; the D gene is possibly TRBD2 (5 bases). Looked up from germline, CDR1 is MNHEY and CDR2 is SVGAGI. This CDR3 is built from 13 residues. Trimming pared 2 bases from V and 0 bases from J, leaving 5 bases between. The DNA for the CDR3 is TGTGCCAGCAGTTACGCGGGCTCCTACGAGCAGTACTTC. The encoded protein is CASSYAGSYEQYF.

The chain recombines TRBV9 with TRBJ2-7, with TRBD2 matching 16 bases. J gave up 5 bases and V 0 bases, and 2 bases lay outside the gene matches. From germline, CDR1 is SGDLS and CDR2 YYNGEE. This CDR3 has 16 amino acids. CDR3 bases: TGTGCCAGCAGCGTAGCGGGACTAGCGGGAGGGAACGAGCAGTACTTC. It translates to CASSVAGLAGGNEQYF.

This clone was recorded once. The V and J genes are TRBV10-3 and TRBJ1-4; 8 bases match TRBD1. The CDR3 has 15 residues. Germline-derived CDR1 and CDR2 are ENHRY and SYGVKD. V lost 4 bases, J lost 8 bases, and 9 bases stayed unmatched. CDR3 residues: CAISGGRGPFEKLFF. CDR3 coding DNA: TGTGCCATCAGTGGGGGCAGGGGGCCCTTCGAAAAACTGTTTTTT.

The rearrangement links TRBV7-8 to TRBJ1-2; 8 bases agree with TRBD1. Germline assignment: CDR1 SGHVS and CDR2 FQNEAQ. V gave up 1 base and J gave up 8 bases; unmatched junction bases: 12. CDR3 size: 16 residues. DNA of the CDR3: TGTGCCAGCAGCTTAGTTTCAGGGGGCGAAAATAGCGGCTACACCTTC. Its translation: CASSLVSGGENSGYTF.

V is TRBV5-4 and J is TRBJ2-6; tentative D call: TRBD1 (5 bases). Germline V CDR1 and CDR2: SGHNT, YYREEE (reference sequence). Trimming cost V 2 bases and J 1 base, with 13 bases left between them. The CDR3 totals 17 residues. Written as DNA, the CDR3 is TGTGCCAGCAGCTTAACGGCAGGGTCATCTGGGGCCAACGTCCTGACTTTC. Its protein product is CASSLTAGSSGANVLTF.

In this sample, this clone turned up once. The chain couples TRBV6-6 to TRBJ1-1, with a weak D call TRBD1 (5 bases). Germline CDR1 reads MNHNY; CDR2 reads SVGAGI (reference sequence). The CDR3 is made up of 14 amino acids. V lost 6 bases and J lost 2, with 13 bases in between. CDR3 residues: CASRPLGGNTEAFF. DNA of the CDR3: TGTGCCAGCAGGCCCTTGGGGGGTAACACTGAAGCTTTCTTT.

The chain combines TRBV7-9 with TRBJ2-5; weak D call: TRBD1 (5 bases). V lost 2 bases, J lost 3 bases, and 13 bases lay in between. The CDR3 consists of 15 residues. Germline V gene data show CDR1 as SEHNR and CDR2 as FQNEAQ (reference sequence). CDR3 coding DNA: TGTGCCAGCAGCTTATTGTCAGGGCACAAAGAGACCCAGTACTTC. This translates into CASSLLSGHKETQYF.

The V call is TRBV6-5, the J call TRBJ1-4; 8 nucleotides align to TRBD1. Germline loops: CDR1 MNHEY, CDR2 SVGAGI. CDR3 size: 15 residues. The trim removed 6 bases at V and 7 bases at J, leaving 10 bases unmatched. CDR3 amino acids: CASSGTGGRSEKLFF. CDR3 nucleotides: TGTGCCAGCAGCGGTACAGGGGGAAGGAGTGAAAAACTGTTTTTT.

The chain employs TRBV11-2 and TRBJ2-7, with a possible D match to TRBD1 (6 bases). This CDR3 contains 14 residues. Trimming left V 4 bases short and J 2 bases short, with 12 bases between. Germline assignment: CDR1 SGHAT and CDR2 FQNNGV. The CDR3 bases are TGTGCCAGCAGCTCTGTTGGGGGCACCTACGAGCAGTACTTC. Encoded protein: CASSSVGGTYEQYF.

V and J are TRBV9 and TRBJ1-1; TRBD1 agrees at 7 bases. Germline lookup yields CDR1 SGDLS and CDR2 YYNGEE. With V trimmed by 4 bases and J by 1 base, 7 bases remained unmatched. The CDR3 has 15 residues. The CDR3 loop is CASSTKGAGNTEAFF. In DNA, the CDR3 is TGTGCCAGCAGCACCAAGGGGGCGGGGAACACTGAAGCTTTCTTT.

The DNA for the CDR3 is TGTGCCAGCACCATTACTAGCGAAACTAGCACAGATACGCAGTATTTT. As protein: CASTITSETSTDTQYF. The chain has TRBV25-1 and TRBJ2-3, with 7 bases identical to TRBD2. The V segment lost 7 bases and the J segment 0 bases; nucleotides outside the gene matches: 10. The CDR3 contains 16 residues. The germline V gene encodes CDR1 MGHDK and CDR2 SYGVNS.

This clone has more than one count but fewer than ten. Additional DNA sequences in this sample encode the identical CDR3. This chain links TRBV6-4 with TRBJ2-1; no clear D. V lost 4 bases and J 1 base, leaving 5 bases between the germline ends. The CDR3 length is 13 residues. Germline CDR1 is MRHNA and CDR2 is SNTAGT. The CDR3: CASSAGSYNEQFF. CDR3 in DNA: TGTGCCAGCAGTGCGGGTTCCTACAATGAGCAGTTCTTC.

The table lists this clone with a few counts. This chain links TRBV3-1 (or the pseudogene TRBV3-2) with TRBJ2-2; 14 nucleotides match TRBD2. Losses at the gene ends were 3 bases for V and 6 bases for J; bases not matched to a gene: 6. The CDR3 consists of 17 residues. Germline values: CDR1 LGHDT, CDR2 YNNKEL (reference sequence). The CDR3 spells CASSQRGLAGAPGELFF. The CDR3 DNA reads TGTGCCAGCAGCCAGCGGGGACTAGCGGGGGCGCCCGGGGAGCTGTTTTTT.